These 14 T cell receptor beta chains came from one sample sequenced in a study of blood T cell repertoires in COVID-19. Repertoires were generated with immunoSEQ multiplex PCR, while TCRdb's copy carries only in-frame clones and drops some. The data show 250,000 to 300,000 clones, roughly 89% seen once. Sequenced material: peripheral blood. These receptors all stem from a woman aged 30 to 39 with active or convalescent COVID-19.

The chain is built from TRBV5-4 and TRBJ1-5, with 7 bases aligning to TRBD1. The ends lost 2 bases at V and 7 bases at J; junction bases unmatched: 6. Germline values: CDR1 SGHNT, CDR2 YYREEE (reference sequence). The CDR3 consists of 14 residues. The CDR3 region has the DNA TGTGCCAGCAGCTTAGGTGGCAGGGGGCAGCCCCAGCATTTT. This translates into CASSLGGRGQPQHF.

As DNA, the CDR3 is TGTGCCAGCAGAATGACACTTTTGGGTACTGGGGCCAACGTCCTGACTTTC. Residues: CASRMTLLGTGANVLTF. The gene calls are TRBV5-8 and TRBJ2-6; D gene unclear. CDR3 length equals 17 residues. The ends were cut back, 5 bases at V and 2 bases at J, with 17 bases in the middle. CDR1 is SGHTS, CDR2 YDEGEE, per germline.

In DNA form, the CDR3 reads TGCGCCAGCAGCTCCCGGGACAGGAGCTCCTACGAGCAGTACTTC. This sequence encodes CASSSRDRSSYEQYF. The J gene is TRBJ2-7, the V gene TRBV4-1; 8 bases are a match to TRBD1. V trimming: 5 bases; J trimming: 0 bases; junction bases outside the gene matches: 6. This CDR3 is 15 amino acids long. From germline, CDR1 is MGHRA and CDR2 YSYEKL.

This rearrangement joins TRBV7-3 to TRBJ1-1; D is undetermined. Between the trimmed V and J ends, which lost 5 bases and 3 bases, there was a span of 10 bases. The CDR3 extends over 13 amino acids. Germline V gene sequence: CDR1 SGHTA, CDR2 FQGTGA. The CDR3 DNA follows: TGTGCCAGCAGCCCCGGGAGGGACACTGAAGCTTTCTTT. Encoded protein: CASSPGRDTEAFF.

The chain links TRBV30 to TRBJ1-6; D is unclear. The CDR3 is made up of 14 amino acids. The germline CDR1 and CDR2 sequences are GTSNPN and SVGIG (reference sequence). Trimming pared 1 base from V and 9 bases from J, leaving 13 bases between. The CDR3 nucleotides read TGTGCCTGGAGTGGGTACAGCATCTTTTCACCCCTCCACTTT. It is translated as CAWSGYSIFSPLHF.

The CDR3 coding sequence is TGCGCCAGCATCCCCCTTCGGGGGGCACTGAACACTGAAGCTTTCTTT. The encoded protein is CASIPLRGALNTEAFF. This chain uses TRBV10-2 with TRBJ1-1, with D perhaps matching TRBD1 (6 bases). V gave up 7 bases and J gave up 0 bases, with 18 bases separating them. In germline, CDR1 is WSHSY, CDR2 SAAADI. CDR3 size: 16 residues.

The CDR3 coding sequence is TGTGCCAGCAGTGAATTGAGGTCTGATACGCAGTATTTT. Encoded protein: CASSELRSDTQYF. The rearrangement uses TRBV2 and TRBJ2-3; the D is unclear. The CDR3 covers 13 residues. V dropped 2 bases and J dropped 6 bases, with 9 bases sitting between them. The germline V gene has CDR1 SNHLY and CDR2 FYNNEI.

The V call is TRBV24-1, the J call TRBJ2-7; TRBD1 is a possible D gene (6 bases). Germline values: CDR1 KGHDR, CDR2 SFDVKD. This CDR3 spans 13 amino acids. The V end was cut by 4 bases, the J end by 2 bases, with 8 bases between. In nucleotides, the CDR3 is TGTGCCACCAGTGACTGGGACACCTACGAGCAGTACTTC. Translated, it gives CATSDWDTYEQYF.

This chain connects TRBV15 to TRBJ2-3; 12 nucleotides agree with TRBD1. V lost 5 bases and J lost 2; bases outside the gene matches: 5. The CDR3 runs to 16 residues. The germline V gene has CDR1 LNHNV and CDR2 YYDKDF (reference sequence). Written as DNA, the CDR3 is TGTGCCACCAGCGGCGGGACAGGGGGCTTCACAGATACGCAGTATTTT. Amino acids: CATSGGTGGFTDTQYF.

The chain uses TRBV27 and TRBJ2-3, with 12 bases that match TRBD2. The CDR3 consists of 12 residues. The trim removed 3 bases at V and 14 bases at J, leaving 3 bases unmatched. Germline CDR1 MNHEY, CDR2 SMNVEV (reference sequence). CDR3 loop: CASSFTSGGPYF. CDR3 DNA sequence: TGTGCCAGCAGTTTTACTAGCGGGGGGCCGTATTTT.

The chain carries TRBV5-1 and TRBJ2-3; 7 positions agree with TRBD2. The CDR3 consists of 15 residues. V gave up 4 bases and J gave up 1 base; unmatched junction bases: 6. In germline, CDR1 is SGHRS, CDR2 YFSETQ. The CDR3 sequence is CASSDLGGGTDTQYF. As DNA, the CDR3 is TGCGCCAGCAGCGACCTGGGAGGGGGCACAGATACGCAGTATTTT.

V is TRBV7-9 and J is TRBJ2-7; TRBD2 might be the D (5 bases). The V gene's germline CDR1 is SEHNR and CDR2 FQNEAQ (reference sequence). The CDR3 totals 13 residues. Between the trimmed V and J ends, which lost 1 base and 12 bases, there was a span of 16 bases. The CDR3 coding sequence is TGTGCCAGCAGCTTAGGTCCCGGGGATGATGCGTACTTC. Amino acids: CASSLGPGDDAYF.

This clone came up once. V is TRBV29-1 and J is TRBJ1-2; D possibly corresponds to TRBD1 (5 bases). Germline values: CDR1 SQVTM, CDR2 ANQGSEA. Trimming removed 2 bases from V and 8 bases from J, with 15 bases in between. CDR3 size: 13 residues. In nucleotides, the CDR3 is TGCAGCGTTGAACACAGGTCTTTGAACGGCTACACCTTC. It encodes CSVEHRSLNGYTF.

The CDR3 DNA reads TGTGCCAGCAGCGCTGGGACAGCCCAGGGCTACACCTTC. Encoded protein: CASSAGTAQGYTF. The chain joins TRBV5-4 to TRBJ1-2; 7 positions agree with TRBD1. The germline V gene has CDR1 SGHNT and CDR2 YYREEE (reference sequence). V lost 4 bases and J lost 8; bases outside the gene matches: 8. The CDR3 extends over 13 amino acids.